This T cell receptor beta chain was recovered during a study of blood T cell repertoires in COVID-19. Generated by immunoSEQ multiplex PCR, the TCRdb table keeps only in-frame clones and is missing some. The data show about 150,000 clones, around 80% seen once. From germline, CDR1 is MDHEN and CDR2 SYDVKM. The CDR3 runs 17 residues. V shed 6 bases and J 4 bases; nucleotides not matched to a gene: 16. The origin of this receptor is a woman aged 45-65 years who had recovered from COVID-19. The sample was PBMCs or T cells enriched from blood (not recorded which). This chain connects TRBV28 to TRBJ2-3; 7 nucleotides agree with TRBD2. The CDR3 sequence is CASSTPRGAGTSDTQYF. CDR3 in DNA: TGTGCCAGCAGCACCCCCCGGGGAGCGGGGACCTCAGATACGCAGTATTTT.